Listed here are 18 T cell receptor beta chains from one sample, sequenced in a study of cytomegalovirus exposure and HLA in healthy donors. The PCR contained 60 Vbeta and 13 Jbeta primers. The method was immunoSEQ multiplex PCR; TCRdb's version includes in-frame clones alone and lacks a portion of them. Among 180,000 or so clones listed, 82% were seen once. Source material: PBMCs. The receptors here all came from a man aged 40-50 years in good health and CMV-seronegative.

The V gene is TRBV19, the J gene TRBJ2-7, with D tentatively TRBD2 (6 bases). The germline gives CDR1 LNHDA, CDR2 SQIVND (reference sequence). Trimming left V 5 bases short and J 1 base short, with 9 bases between. There are 13 residues in the CDR3. In DNA form, the CDR3 reads TGTGCCAGTAGTTGGGACTCTTCCTACGAGCAGTACTTC. Its protein is CASSWDSSYEQYF.

In its sample, this clone was seen a few times. The V call is TRBV5-4, the J call TRBJ2-7; 9 nucleotides match TRBD1. From germline, CDR1 is SGHNT and CDR2 YYREEE (reference sequence). J lost 0 bases, V lost 4 bases, and 5 bases had no gene match. The CDR3 loop spans 15 amino acids. The CDR3 sequence: CASSPDRGHSYEQYF. The CDR3 region has the DNA TGTGCCAGCAGCCCGGACAGGGGCCACTCCTACGAGCAGTACTTC.

The rearrangement links TRBV6-1 to TRBJ2-1; TRBD1 matches at 9 bases. Per the germline V gene, CDR1 is MNHNS and CDR2 is SASEGT. CDR3 length equals 15 residues. The V gene end was trimmed by 7 bases and the J gene end by 5 bases; junction bases not matched to a gene: 9. CDR3 DNA sequence: TGTGCCAGCATCGAAGGGGGACAGGGTAACAATGAGCAGTTCTTC. Protein product: CASIEGGQGNNEQFF.

The chain has TRBV6-1 and TRBJ2-1, with 8 bases fitting TRBD2. J lost 6 bases, V lost 2 bases, and 12 bases had no gene match. Germline V gene lookup returns CDR1 MNHNS and CDR2 SASEGT. This CDR3 has 17 amino acids. This CDR3 is CASSERGGGAGVNEQFF. The CDR3 DNA reads as TGTGCCAGCAGTGAAAGGGGCGGGGGAGCGGGAGTCAATGAGCAGTTCTTC.

The chain links TRBV7-2 to TRBJ1-5; D might be TRBD1 (5 bases). The CDR3 contains 15 residues. Germline assignment: CDR1 SGHTA and CDR2 FQGNSA. V was cut by 3 bases and J by 3 bases, with 12 bases left in between. The CDR3 reads CASSFTGIVNQPQHF. The CDR3 DNA reads as TGTGCCAGCAGCTTCACAGGTATCGTCAATCAGCCCCAGCATTTT.

V and J are TRBV5-4 and TRBJ2-7, with 8 bases fitting TRBD1. The CDR3 is made up of 15 amino acids. Trimming cost V 4 bases and J 0 bases; bases outside gene matches: 6. From germline, CDR1 is SGHNT and CDR2 YYREEE (reference sequence). This chain's CDR3 is CASSVGQASSYEQYF. The CDR3 DNA follows: TGTGCCAGCAGCGTGGGACAGGCAAGCTCCTACGAGCAGTACTTC.

In this sample, this clone turned up once. V gene TRBV27 combines with J gene TRBJ2-1; 11 positions match TRBD2. This CDR3 comprises 16 residues. The germline V gene has CDR1 MNHEY and CDR2 SMNVEV (reference sequence). V shed 5 bases, J shed 8 bases, and the junction held 11 bases outside the gene matches. CDR3: CASSTSSSGRWDEQFF. CDR3 coding DNA: TGTGCCAGCAGTACCTCTTCTAGCGGGAGGTGGGATGAGCAGTTCTTC.

The gene calls are TRBV7-3 and TRBJ2-2, with 10 bases that match TRBD2. The V segment lost 5 bases and the J segment 5 bases; nucleotides outside the gene matches: 11. This CDR3 region has 17 residues. Germline lookup yields CDR1 SGHTA and CDR2 FQGTGA. In DNA, the CDR3 is TGTGCCAGCAGCAGAAGCGGGGGGGCCGGTGGGACCGGGGAGCTGTTTTTT. It encodes CASSRSGGAGGTGELFF.

V and J are TRBV28 and TRBJ1-2; D may be TRBD1 (6 bases). Germline CDR1 is MDHEN and CDR2 is SYDVKM. This CDR3 contains 11 residues. V shed 8 bases and J shed 6 bases, with 10 bases lying between them. Here the CDR3 reads CASGRGNGYTF. DNA of the CDR3: TGTGCCAGCGGGAGGGGGAATGGCTACACCTTC.

This clone was seen just once. The chain carries TRBV27 and TRBJ2-3, with D possibly being TRBD1 (5 bases). The germline V and J ends were trimmed by 5 bases and 2 bases, with 17 bases remaining between them. This CDR3 spans 16 amino acids. The germline gives CDR1 MNHEY, CDR2 SMNVEV (reference sequence). The chain's CDR3 is CASSPIGGAVTDTQYF. CDR3 DNA: TGTGCCAGCAGTCCTATCGGTGGGGCGGTCACAGATACGCAGTATTTT.

This chain uses TRBV5-1 with TRBJ2-6, with D tentatively TRBD1 (6 bases). Germline-derived CDR1 and CDR2 are SGHRS and YFSETQ. Trimming took off 4 bases at V and 0 bases at J, with 14 bases between the two ends. The CDR3 runs to 17 residues. CDR3 sequence reads: CASSQRTASSGANVLTF. As DNA, the CDR3 is TGCGCCAGCAGCCAGCGGACAGCCAGCTCTGGGGCCAACGTCCTGACTTTC.

The chain couples TRBV7-2 to TRBJ2-7; D unclear. CDR3 length equals 17 residues. V lost 0 bases and J lost 6, with 21 bases in between. In germline, CDR1 is SGHTA, CDR2 FQGNSA. The CDR3, as DNA: TGTGCCAGCAGCTTAGCGGCAATGGCGGATCCCCGGATCGAGCAGTACTTC. This encodes CASSLAAMADPRIEQYF.

CDR3 in amino acids: CASSQEGGYGGQLPQHF. The DNA of the CDR3 is TGCGCCAGCAGCCAAGAAGGTGGCTATGGCGGACAATTGCCCCAGCATTTT. The chain has TRBV4-1 and TRBJ1-5, with D possibly matching TRBD1 (5 bases). This CDR3 contains 17 residues. V lost 0 bases and J lost 9, with 21 bases in between. From germline, CDR1 is MGHRA and CDR2 YSYEKL.

In this sample, this clone turned up once. CDR3: CASSPTTSNYGYTF. The CDR3, as DNA: TGTGCCAGCAGCCCCACGACAAGTAACTATGGCTACACCTTC. The chain carries TRBV11-2 and TRBJ1-2; unclear D gene. Trimming removed 5 bases at V and 1 base at J, with 11 bases between. Germline V gene sequence: CDR1 SGHAT, CDR2 FQNNGV. The length of the CDR3 is 14 residues.

This chain links TRBV2 with TRBJ2-7; possible D gene TRBD1, 5 bases. Germline values: CDR1 SNHLY, CDR2 FYNNEI. The CDR3 spans 12 residues. V was shortened by 7 bases and J by 3 bases, with 10 bases between the two germline ends. CDR3: CASKGRNYEQYF. In DNA, the CDR3 is TGTGCCAGCAAGGGGCGGAACTACGAGCAGTACTTC.

The chain links TRBV5-4 to TRBJ2-5, with a tentative D call TRBD1 (6 bases). Judging by the DNA end, TRBJ2-7 fits better; the J call may be wrong. This CDR3 has 15 amino acids. The germline gives CDR1 SGHNT, CDR2 YYREEE (reference sequence). The CDR3 sequence is CASSLGRTEEYEQYF. The CDR3 DNA reads TGTGCCAGCAGCTTGGGTAGGACAGAAGAATACGAGCAGTACTTC.

The V and J genes are TRBV9 and TRBJ2-1; perhaps TRBD2 as D (5 bases). CDR3 size: 17 residues. The V gene's germline CDR1 is SGDLS and CDR2 YYNGEE. V lost 0 bases to trimming and J lost 2 bases, with 15 bases between them. CDR3 region: CASSVGRGGNPYNEQFF. CDR3 sequence (DNA): TGTGCCAGCAGCGTAGGTCGGGGTGGGAACCCCTACAATGAGCAGTTCTTC.

This clone was observed once. The V call is TRBV7-3, the J call TRBJ2-2; 8 bases align to TRBD1. The CDR3 has 16 residues. Trimming at V came to 1 base and at J to 5 bases, leaving 6 bases not matched to a gene. Per germline, CDR1 SGHTA and CDR2 FQGTGA. Here the CDR3 DNA reads TGTGCCAGCAGCTTAAGCCCAGGGGGCGGGACCGGGGAGCTGTTTTTT. Residues: CASSLSPGGGTGELFF.